One T cell receptor (beta chain) is described in this entry. The sample comes from a study of shared clonotypes between healthy human individuals. Only in-frame clones appear in the TCRdb table, and some are missing; sequencing was by immunoSEQ multiplex PCR. Here the sample spans over a million clones, around 82% being singletons. Sequenced: memory CD4+ T cells from PBMCs. Subset reported: CD45RA-negative fraction. The origin of this receptor is a man aged 18 to 35 in good health. Some clones in this sample may be carry-over from other donors' samples.

Here the CDR3 DNA reads TGTGCCAGCAGCTTTAGGGCAGGGGATAACAATGAGCAGTTCTTC. This encodes CASSFRAGDNNEQFF. This chain joins TRBV5-4 and TRBJ2-1; weak D call: TRBD1 (6 bases). V lost 2 bases and J 5 bases, leaving 14 bases between the germline ends. The CDR3 contains 15 residues. The V gene's germline CDR1 is SGHNT and CDR2 YYREEE (reference sequence).